The source of this T cell receptor (beta chain) is a study of blood T cells in healthy people across ages. Remarks on this clonotype: Its target is unknown.

Through a sample-barcoded 5' primer and a J-beta primer mix, a second PCR was run for roughly 6 to 11 cycles. One entry per CDR3 protein, called by TCRdb with MiXCR from the 5' RACE reads. The sample carries around 940,000 distinct CDR3 sequences, 45% to 60% recorded once. In terms of origin and age, donors were healthy Caucasian individuals from Russia aged about 6 to 90. General study points: For the donors, CMV status was unknown and possibly confounded expanded clonotype changes.

This CDR3 has 14 residues. V was clipped by 7 bases and J by 4 bases, with 13 bases between them. The germline CDR1 and CDR2 sequences are SGHAT and FQDESV (reference sequence). The receptor comes from a woman aged 55-70 years in good health. Sequenced: blood. The chain employs TRBV11-1 and TRBJ2-2; the D is unclear. CDR3 nucleotide sequence: TGTGCCAGCACTACGACGTCCCGCACCGGGGAGCTGTTTTTT. As protein: CASTTTSRTGELFF. The variable domain in full, completed from reference TRBV11-1 and TRBJ2-2, reads EAEVAQSPRYKITEKSQAVAFWCDPISGHATLYWYRQILGQGPELLVQFQDESVVDDSQLPKDRFSAERLKGVDSTLKIQPAELGDSAMYLCASTTTSRTGELFFGEGSRLTVL.